This is a list of T cell receptor beta chains from one sample in a study of brain T cells in children with intractable seizures. Sequencing was performed with immunoSEQ multiplex PCR; in TCRdb, only in-frame clones are kept and a portion is missing. There are 95,000 to 120,000 clones in the sample; around 94% occur only once, and around 4.1% lies in the top ten. Here the sequenced sample was peripheral blood, taken at surgery. These receptors were collected from a boy younger than two with hemimegalencephaly and intractable seizures. CDR3s include the opening cysteine and the closing phenylalanine or tryptophan. The order of the fields is V gene, clone size, J gene, D gene, CDR3 protein, CDR3 DNA. D genes are given only for firm matches. Clone size is not always given. Where it is, it says once, few, many or a class for expanded clones.

TRBV27	.	TRBJ1-4	.	CASSPMDGVGELFF	TGTGCCAGCAGTCCCATGGACGGGGTAGGGGAACTGTTTTTT
TRBV29-1	.	TRBJ1-2	TRBD1	CSAPQGNGYTF	TGCAGCGCCCCACAGGGGAATGGCTACACCTTC
TRBV20-1	.	TRBJ2-3	.	CSASSGRTDTQYF	TGCAGTGCTAGTTCGGGGCGCACAGATACGCAGTATTTT
TRBV21-1	.	TRBJ2-3	.	CASSKPASVKSTDTQYF	TGTGCCAGCAGCAAACCGGCCAGCGTAAAGAGCACAGATACGCAGTATTTT
TRBV24-1	.	TRBJ2-6	TRBD1	CATSDSGTGRREGANVLTF	TGTGCCACCAGTGACTCCGGGACAGGACGGCGTGAGGGGGCCAACGTCCTGACTTTC
TRBV30	.	TRBJ1-3	.	CAWSKALVSDRSGNTIYF	TGTGCCTGGAGTAAGGCATTGGTTTCAGACCGCTCTGGAAACACCATATATTTT
TRBV5-1	.	TRBJ2-5	TRBD1	CASSIRQGAVETQYF	TGCGCCAGCAGCATAAGACAGGGAGCCGTAGAGACCCAGTACTTC
TRBV10-1	few	TRBJ1-6	TRBD1	CASSKGTENSPLHF	TGCGCCAGCAGTAAGGGGACAGAGAATTCACCCCTCCACTTT
TRBV28	.	TRBJ2-7	TRBD1	CATKDRGAYEQYF	TGTGCCACGAAGGACAGGGGGGCCTACGAGCAGTACTTC
TRBV7-3	.	TRBJ1-6	TRBD1	CASSIIPGGSPLHF	TGTGCCAGCAGCATCATTCCAGGGGGTTCACCCCTCCACTTT
TRBV27	.	TRBJ2-7	.	CASRAGYDSYEQYF	TGTGCCAGCAGGGCGGGATATGACTCCTACGAGCAGTACTTC
TRBV27	.	TRBJ2-3	TRBD2	CASSFYLAGVTDTQYF	TGTGCCAGCAGTTTCTATCTAGCGGGAGTGACAGATACGCAGTATTTT
TRBV29-1	.	TRBJ2-7	TRBD1	CSVEKGTAYEQYF	TGCAGCGTTGAGAAAGGGACAGCCTACGAGCAGTACTTC
TRBV28	.	TRBJ1-3	.	CASSFVRWGDSGNTIYF	TGTGCCAGCAGTTTTGTTCGATGGGGAGACTCTGGAAACACCATATATTTT
TRBV19	.	TRBJ2-3	.	CATTRLGNTQYF	TGTGCCACGACCCGCCTGGGGAATACGCAGTATTTT
TRBV10-3	.	TRBJ1-1	TRBD1	CAIRDRGGTEAFF	TGTGCCATCAGGGACAGGGGGGGTACTGAAGCTTTCTTT
TRBV19	.	TRBJ2-1	.	CASSIRNRLNHNEQFF	TGTGCCAGTAGTATCCGGAACAGGTTGAACCACAATGAGCAGTTCTTC
TRBV18	.	TRBJ1-1	TRBD1	CASSQLDRGSGGAFF	TGTGCCAGCTCACAACTAGACAGGGGCTCGGGGGGAGCTTTCTTT